This TCR beta chain was sequenced in a study of shared clonotypes between healthy human individuals. CDR1 MNHNY and CDR2 SVGAGI come from the germline V gene (reference sequence). The CDR3 runs 16 residues. Trimming removed 1 base from V and 3 bases from J; junction bases left unmatched: 4. Produced via immunoSEQ multiplex PCR; TCRdb's table is partial and in-frame only. The sample holds about 120,000 clones; about 63% are singletons and the top ten take about 23%. The receptor was isolated from a woman in her twenties or thirties in good health. The rearrangement joins TRBV6-6 to TRBJ2-7; the match to TRBD2 covers 12 bases. The specimen was memory CD8+ T cells sorted from blood. The subset: CD45RO+ cells pooled with CCR7-negative TemRA cells. The DNA for the CDR3 is TGTGCCAGCAGTTACTTACGGACTAGCGGGAACTACGAGCAGTACTTC. The encoded protein is CASSYLRTSGNYEQYF.